Below are 28 T cell receptor beta chains sequenced from a single sample in a study of T cells after yellow fever vaccination (dated by TCRdb to the late 2010s). The library was prepared using 5' RACE. Sequencing took place on an Illumina NovaSeq 6000. The public reads were reprocessed in TCRdb via fastp at Q25 and MiXCR, keeping in-frame beta chains. Rows with one shared CDR3 protein collapse into an entry with the most common genes and DNA. This sample comprises about 340,000 distinct CDR3 sequences, about 4% of them detected only once. The ten biggest clones cover 20% to 25% of the sample. The treatment or condition tag for this specimen amounts to: live attenuated yellow fever vaccine strain. This material consisted of PBMCs, taken 5 days after the yellow fever booster vaccination. The receptors were gathered from a man younger than 35 who received the YFV17D yellow fever vaccine.

The rearrangement links TRBV7-9 to TRBJ2-3; D is possibly TRBD1 or TRBD2 (7 bases each). CDR3 length: 14 amino acids. Germline assignment: CDR1 SEHNR and CDR2 FQNEAQ (reference sequence). Trimming took off 5 bases at V and 8 bases at J, with 17 bases between the two ends. The CDR3 here is CASSQGGSASTQYF. DNA of the CDR3: TGTGCCAGCAGCCAGGGGGGGTCGGCGAGTACGCAGTATTTT. The variable domain in full, completed from reference TRBV7-9 and TRBJ2-3, reads DTGVSQNPRHKITKRGQNVTFRCDPISEHNRLYWYRQTLGQGPEFLTYFQNEAQLEKSRLLSDRFSAERPKGSFSTLEIQRTEQGDSAMYLCASSQGGSASTQYFGPGTRLTVL.

This clonotype has ten or more counts. V gene TRBV7-2 combines with J gene TRBJ1-5, with a weak D call TRBD1 (6 bases). The CDR3 covers 16 residues. The ends were cut back, 1 base at V and 1 base at J, with 11 bases in the middle. The germline CDR1 and CDR2 sequences are SGHTA and FQGNSA. The CDR3 loop reads CASSLGGGRSNQPQHF. The CDR3 DNA is TGTGCCAGCAGCTTAGGTGGGGGGCGAAGCAATCAGCCCCAGCATTTT.

This clonotype turned up a few times. This chain links TRBV5-6 with TRBJ1-2; the match to TRBD1 covers 7 bases. CDR1 is SGHDT, CDR2 YYEEEE, per germline. The ends lost 4 bases at V and 6 bases at J; junction bases unmatched: 6. The CDR3 covers 13 residues. This CDR3 reads CASSVTGSHGYTF. CDR3 nucleotide sequence: TGTGCCAGCAGCGTGACAGGGTCCCATGGCTACACCTTC.

This chain joins TRBV6-6 and TRBJ2-5, with 11 bases lining up with TRBD2. The CDR3 consists of 17 residues. Unmatched junction bases numbered 12, after V lost 2 bases and J lost 7 bases. CDR1 MNHNY and CDR2 SVGAGI come from the germline V gene (reference sequence). The CDR3 loop is CASSYPNSGGAARTQYF. The CDR3 region has the DNA TGTGCCAGCAGTTACCCGAATAGCGGGGGGGCTGCTAGGACCCAGTACTTC.

This clonotype was observed many times. The chain joins TRBV20-1 to TRBJ2-5; D could derive from TRBD1 or TRBD2 (6 bases each). This CDR3 spans 13 amino acids. Germline V gives CDR1 DFQATT, CDR2 SNEGSKA (reference sequence). V gave up 6 bases and J gave up 4 bases, with 15 bases separating them. CDR3 sequence (DNA): TGCAGTGCCCCGCCTGGGGGGCGAGAGACCCAGTACTTC. Protein product: CSAPPGGRETQYF.

This clonotype showed up many times. The chain has TRBV5-1 and TRBJ1-5; a possible D gene is TRBD1 (5 bases). The germline V gene has CDR1 SGHRS and CDR2 YFSETQ. This CDR3 region has 14 residues. Trimming took 2 bases from V and 5 from J, leaving 11 bases between them. The DNA of the CDR3 is TGCGCCAGCAGCTTCAGTGGGGCAGATCAGCCCCAGCATTTT. This translates into CASSFSGADQPQHF.

This clonotype was picked up a small number of times. This chain uses TRBV7-2 with TRBJ1-5; the match to TRBD1 covers 7 bases. CDR3 length: 14 amino acids. Germline values: CDR1 SGHTA, CDR2 FQGNSA. The J segment lost 4 bases and the V segment lost 4 bases, leaving 4 bases of the junction unmatched. The CDR3 reads CASSWRDSNQPQHF. The CDR3 coding sequence is TGTGCCAGCAGCTGGCGGGACAGTAATCAGCCCCAGCATTTT.

The rearrangement uses TRBV11-1 and TRBJ2-7; 11 bases are shared with TRBD2. The CDR3 contains 19 residues. Trimming took 4 bases from V and 0 from J; bases not matched to a gene: 14. Germline CDR1 and CDR2: SGHAT and FQDESV (reference sequence). Here the CDR3 reads CASSSLLAGASRSSYEQYF. The DNA for the CDR3 is TGTGCCAGCAGCTCCCTACTAGCGGGGGCCTCTCGGAGCTCCTACGAGCAGTACTTC.

The table lists this clonotype with a few counts. CDR3 loop: CASSLGVTSEQFF. CDR3 sequence (DNA): TGTGCCAGCAGCTTAGGCGTTACTTCTGAGCAGTTCTTC. V is TRBV7-9 and J is TRBJ2-1; no definite D call. Per the germline V gene, CDR1 is SEHNR and CDR2 is FQNEAQ (reference sequence). The CDR3 spans 13 residues. V lost 1 base, J lost 9 bases, and 10 bases lay in between.

The DNA of the CDR3 is TGTGCCAGCAGTGCGGACAGGGACCGTTTAGTTCTGTTTTTT. Its translation is CASSADRDRLVLFF. J is TRBJ1-4 and V is TRBV12-3 or TRBV12-4; 8 nucleotides agree with TRBD1. V shed 5 bases and J 14 bases; nucleotides not matched to a gene: 13. This CDR3 contains 14 residues.

This clonotype was found many times. The V gene is TRBV5-4, the J gene TRBJ2-3; D is uncertain. V dropped 0 bases and J dropped 4 bases, with 6 bases sitting between them. The germline CDR1 and CDR2 sequences are SGHNT and YYREEE (reference sequence). This CDR3 is 13 amino acids long. This CDR3 is CASSLDSPDTQYF. The CDR3 nucleotides read TGTGCCAGCAGCTTGGACAGTCCAGATACGCAGTATTTT.

The V call is TRBV6-5, the J call TRBJ2-2; no reliable D call. V was pared by 6 bases and J by 5 bases, with 16 bases between. CDR3 size: 15 residues. CDR1 and CDR2 from the germline V gene are MNHEY and SVGAGI. CDR3 nucleotides: TGTGCCAGCAGCTATCTGGTGGGGTGGACCGGGGAGCTGTTTTTT. Translation gives CASSYLVGWTGELFF.

This clonotype was seen more than once but under ten times. The J gene is TRBJ1-6, the V gene TRBV6-2 or TRBV6-3, with 8 bases matching TRBD1. The V gene end was trimmed by 4 bases and the J gene end by 2 bases; junction bases not matched to a gene: 4. This CDR3 contains 16 residues. In germline, CDR1 is MNHEY, CDR2 SVGEGT. Here the CDR3 DNA reads TGTGCCAGCAGTTTCGGCAGGGGGCCCTATAATTCACCCCTCCACTTT. It encodes CASSFGRGPYNSPLHF.

This clonotype was seen ten or more times. This chain connects TRBV6-1 to TRBJ1-1; no clear D. Trimming removed 6 bases at V and 0 bases at J, with 11 bases between. Germline CDR1 MNHNS, CDR2 SASEGT. The CDR3 consists of 14 residues. CDR3 sequence: CASRKNTVNTEAFF. CDR3 coding DNA: TGTGCCAGCAGGAAGAACACCGTGAACACTGAAGCTTTCTTT.

This clonotype was observed at least ten times. The chain combines TRBV7-2 with TRBJ2-1; D is undetermined. The CDR3 is 12 residues long. The germline V gene encodes CDR1 SGHTA and CDR2 FQGNSA. V gave up 1 base and J gave up 12 bases, with 10 bases separating them. The chain's CDR3 is CASSLVGKWQFF. CDR3 sequence (DNA): TGTGCCAGCAGCTTAGTGGGCAAGTGGCAGTTCTTC.

The rearrangement joins TRBV7-2 to TRBJ2-5; D possibly uses TRBD1 or TRBD2 (6 bases each). CDR3 length: 15 amino acids. The germline V gene encodes CDR1 SGHTA and CDR2 FQGNSA. The V and J ends lost 4 bases and 5 bases respectively, with 17 bases between them. The CDR3, as DNA: TGTGCCAGCAGCTGGGGGCCGGGGGCGTCGGAGACCCAGTACTTC. This gives the protein CASSWGPGASETQYF.

This clonotype was detected ten times or more. This chain uses TRBV6-6 with TRBJ2-1; D gene ambiguous. Germline CDR1 is MNHNY and CDR2 is SVGAGI (reference sequence). V was cut by 0 bases and J by 10 bases, with 7 bases left in between. This CDR3 region has 12 residues. The CDR3 sequence is CASSYSSKEQFF. The CDR3 DNA reads as TGTGCCAGCAGTTACTCCTCCAAGGAGCAGTTCTTC.

This clonotype was detected ten times or more. The chain joins TRBV6-2 or TRBV6-3 to TRBJ1-5; D gene ambiguous. Germline V gene data show CDR1 as MNHEY and CDR2 as SVGEGT. The V end lost 2 bases, the J end lost 6 bases, and 2 bases lay between the germline ends. There are 11 residues in the CDR3. CDR3 bases: TGTGCCAGCAGTTACCCTCAGCCCCAGCATTTT. Encoded protein: CASSYPQPQHF.

The rearrangement joins TRBV20-1 to TRBJ2-1, with no clear D. Between the trimmed V and J ends, which lost 6 bases and 7 bases, there was a span of 16 bases. There are 13 residues in the CDR3. Germline V gene sequence: CDR1 DFQATT, CDR2 SNEGSKA (reference sequence). The CDR3 loop is CSAQNPYGNEQFF. Here the CDR3 DNA reads TGCAGTGCCCAAAACCCCTACGGGAATGAGCAGTTCTTC.

The chain has TRBV7-2 and TRBJ2-7; D possibly uses TRBD1 or TRBD2 (6 bases each). The CDR3 has 14 residues. V was clipped by 1 base and J by 2 bases, with 9 bases between them. Per germline, CDR1 SGHTA and CDR2 FQGNSA. CDR3 coding DNA: TGTGCCAGCAGCTTAGACGGGGGCCCCTACGAGCAGTACTTC. It encodes CASSLDGGPYEQYF.

The chain joins TRBV5-1 to TRBJ2-3, with D perhaps being TRBD1 or TRBD2 (5 bases each). This CDR3 is 15 amino acids long. Germline lookup yields CDR1 SGHRS and CDR2 YFSETQ. V was trimmed by 0 bases and J by 2 bases, leaving 10 bases between them. In DNA form, the CDR3 reads TGCGCCAGCAGCTTGGAGACGGGGCCCACAGATACGCAGTATTTT. It encodes CASSLETGPTDTQYF.

This clonotype came up a few times. V gene TRBV7-9 combines with J gene TRBJ1-6; 12 nucleotides agree with TRBD1. CDR1 and CDR2 (germline): SEHNR, FQNEAQ (reference sequence). The V gene end was trimmed by 5 bases and the J gene end by 9 bases; junction bases not matched to a gene: 5. The CDR3 extends over 15 amino acids. In DNA, the CDR3 is TGTGCCAGCAGCCGCGGGACAGGGGGCCTTTCACCCCTCCACTTT. Its translation is CASSRGTGGLSPLHF.

This clonotype has only a few counts. The chain couples TRBV5-4 to TRBJ1-3; no reliable D call. V dropped 4 bases and J dropped 0 bases, with 11 bases sitting between them. The CDR3 sequence is 15 residues long. Germline V gene lookup returns CDR1 SGHNT and CDR2 YYREEE (reference sequence). The CDR3 sequence: CASSGGVDSGNTIYF. In DNA form, the CDR3 reads TGTGCCAGCAGCGGCGGAGTCGACTCTGGAAACACCATATATTTT. The whole variable domain, remainder taken from reference TRBV5-4 and TRBJ1-3, is ETGVTQSPTHLIKTRGQQVTLRCSSQSGHNTVSWYQQALGQGPQFIFQYYREEENGRGNFPPRFSGLQFPNYSSELNVNALELDDSALYLCASSGGVDSGNTIYFGEGSWLTVV.

This clonotype was observed a few times. The rearrangement joins TRBV11-2 to TRBJ2-3; D unclear. Per germline, CDR1 SGHAT and CDR2 FQNNGV. Trimming pared 0 bases from V and 3 bases from J, leaving 10 bases between. This CDR3 contains 15 residues. CDR3 protein: CASSLDWIPTDTQYF. The CDR3 DNA reads as TGTGCCAGCAGCTTAGATTGGATACCGACAGATACGCAGTATTTT.

This clonotype was seen at least ten times. The CDR3, as DNA: TGTGCCAGCAGCTTCTCAACAGGCAGGGGAGGATACATTCAGTACTTC. It is translated as CASSFSTGRGGYIQYF. The chain employs TRBV7-2 and TRBJ2-4, with D possibly called TRBD1 or TRBD2 (6 bases each). V was trimmed by 3 bases and J by 8 bases, leaving 20 bases between them. CDR3 length equals 16 residues. The germline V gene has CDR1 SGHTA and CDR2 FQGNSA.

The rearrangement uses TRBV6-2 or TRBV6-3 and TRBJ2-5; D possibly corresponds to TRBD2 (5 bases). The CDR3 covers 12 residues. Trimming took off 1 base at V and 5 bases at J, with 5 bases between the two ends. CDR1 and CDR2 from the germline V gene are MNHEY and SVGEGT. CDR3 protein: CASSYWRETQYF. DNA of the CDR3: TGTGCCAGCAGTTACTGGAGGGAGACCCAGTACTTC.

This clonotype has at least ten counts. This rearrangement joins TRBV6-5 to TRBJ2-5; TRBD1 matches 9 bases. After removal of 6 bases from V and 4 bases from J, the junction contained 9 bases not matched to a gene. The CDR3 is 15 residues long. CDR1 and CDR2 (germline): MNHEY, SVGAGI. This CDR3 is CASRPGTGPLETQYF. DNA for the CDR3: TGTGCCAGCAGACCTGGGACAGGGCCGTTAGAGACCCAGTACTTC.

The sample holds many counts of this clonotype. The chain recombines TRBV6-5 with TRBJ2-5; D is undetermined. The germline gives CDR1 MNHEY, CDR2 SVGAGI. CDR3 length: 12 residues. V lost 6 bases and J 5 bases, leaving 10 bases between the germline ends. CDR3 amino acids: CASSNPGETQYF. CDR3 bases: TGTGCCAGCAGCAATCCTGGTGAGACCCAGTACTTC.